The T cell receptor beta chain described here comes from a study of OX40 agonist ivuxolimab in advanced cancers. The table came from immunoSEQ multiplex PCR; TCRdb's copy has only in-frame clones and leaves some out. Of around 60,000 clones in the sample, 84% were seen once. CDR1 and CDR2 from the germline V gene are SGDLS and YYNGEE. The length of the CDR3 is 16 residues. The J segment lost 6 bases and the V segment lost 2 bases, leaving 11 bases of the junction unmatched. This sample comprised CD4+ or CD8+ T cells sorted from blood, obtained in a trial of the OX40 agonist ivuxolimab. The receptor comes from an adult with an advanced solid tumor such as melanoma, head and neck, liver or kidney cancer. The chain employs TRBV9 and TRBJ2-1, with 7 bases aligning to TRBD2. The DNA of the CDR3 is TGTGCCAGCAGCGTCCGTCCGGGCGGGAGAGTCAATGAGCAGTTCTTC. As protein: CASSVRPGGRVNEQFF. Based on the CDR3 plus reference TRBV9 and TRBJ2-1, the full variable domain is DSGVTQTPKHLITATGQRVTLRCSPRSGDLSVYWYQQSLDQGLQFLIQYYNGEERAKGNILERFSAQQFPDLHSELNLSSLELGDSALYFCASSVRPGGRVNEQFFGPGTRLTVL.